Below, 6 T cell receptor beta chains from the same sample are listed, as sequenced in a study of OX40 agonist ivuxolimab in advanced cancers. The data were produced by immunoSEQ multiplex PCR, yet TCRdb's version contains in-frame clones alone and is incomplete. This sample carries 90,000 to 95,000 clones, approximately 80% of them seen once, and the ten largest clones take roughly 1.1%. The source material was CD4+ or CD8+ T cells sorted from blood, sampled in a trial of the OX40 agonist ivuxolimab. These receptors were collected from an adult with an advanced solid tumor such as melanoma, head and neck, liver or kidney cancer.

The chain couples TRBV7-9 to TRBJ2-7; D is tentatively TRBD1 or TRBD2 (5 bases each). Trimming took off 5 bases at V and 1 base at J, with 12 bases between the two ends. This CDR3 is 14 amino acids long. Germline loops: CDR1 SEHNR, CDR2 FQNEAQ (reference sequence). The DNA for the CDR3 is TGTGCCAGCAGCCCATGGGACGGGTCCTACGAGCAGTACTTC. Its protein product is CASSPWDGSYEQYF.

The CDR3 sequence: CASSPTGYYGYTF. Here the CDR3 DNA reads TGTGCCAGCAGCCCGACAGGGTACTATGGCTACACCTTC. V and J are TRBV28 and TRBJ1-2; 7 nucleotides agree with TRBD1. Germline CDR1 MDHEN, CDR2 SYDVKM. With V trimmed by 6 bases and J by 3 bases, 4 bases remained unmatched. This CDR3 comprises 13 residues.

The CDR3 DNA follows: TGTGCCAGCAGCGCGACTGATAATTCACCCCTCCACTTT. Its translation: CASSATDNSPLHF. The V and J genes are TRBV5-6 and TRBJ1-6; D is unclear. The CDR3 spans 13 residues. V lost 4 bases, J lost 5 bases, and 7 bases lay in between. The germline CDR1 and CDR2 sequences are SGHDT and YYEEEE.

V and J are TRBV30 and TRBJ2-1; 12 nucleotides line up with TRBD2. Trimming cost V 2 bases and J 9 bases; bases outside gene matches: 5. This CDR3 is 14 amino acids long. Per germline, CDR1 GTSNPN and CDR2 SVGIG (reference sequence). CDR3 coding DNA: TGTGCCTGGAGTCTGAGGACTAGCGGGACTGAGCAGTTCTTC. This gives the protein CAWSLRTSGTEQFF.

This clone was counted only a few times. This chain connects TRBV28 to TRBJ2-1; 7 bases fit TRBD2. CDR3 length equals 16 residues. Trimming at V came to 4 bases and at J to 7 bases, leaving 13 bases not matched to a gene. Germline V CDR1 and CDR2: MDHEN, SYDVKM. CDR3 amino acids: CASSSSRTRGGNEQFF. The DNA of the CDR3 is TGTGCCAGCAGTTCATCCCGGACTAGAGGTGGGAATGAGCAGTTCTTC.

This clone is labeled medium-sized. The V and J genes are TRBV11-3 and TRBJ2-4, with TRBD2 identical over 7 bases. From germline, CDR1 is SGHNT and CDR2 YENEEA. The CDR3 has 16 amino acids. V was pared by 5 bases and J by 5 bases, with 12 bases of the junction left unmatched. This CDR3 is CASSQSSSSGENIQYF. The CDR3 nucleotides are TGTGCCAGCAGCCAATCTTCCTCGAGCGGGGAAAACATTCAGTACTTC. The entire variable domain, with the rest obtained from reference TRBV11-3 and TRBJ2-4, is as follows: EAGVVQSPRYKIIEKKQPVAFWCNPISGHNTLYWYLQNLGQGPELLIRYENEEAVDDSQLPKDRFSAERLKGVDSTLKIQPAELGDSAVYLCASSQSSSSGENIQYFGAGTRLSVL.